Each of the 7 T cell receptor beta chains below was sequenced from the same sample in a study of shared clonotypes between healthy human individuals. The table came from immunoSEQ multiplex PCR; TCRdb's copy has only in-frame clones and leaves some out. The repertoire holds about 1.5 million clones, with nearly 99% as singletons. Sequenced: naive CD4+ T cells sorted from blood. The subset is: CD45RA+ positively selected. All receptors derive from a man aged 25 to 45 in good health.

The rearrangement uses TRBV5-4 and TRBJ2-3; TRBD1 aligns across 9 bases. CDR1 SGHNT and CDR2 YYREEE come from the germline V gene (reference sequence). V lost 2 bases to trimming and J lost 5 bases; unmatched junction nucleotides: 12. This CDR3 comprises 17 residues. CDR3 DNA sequence: TGTGCCAGCAGCTTTGGGGCGGGACAGGGCATAGGAGATACGCAGTATTTT. It encodes CASSFGAGQGIGDTQYF. The variable domain in full, with the rest retrieved from reference TRBV5-4 and TRBJ2-3, is ETGVTQSPTHLIKTRGQQVTLRCSSQSGHNTVSWYQQALGQGPQFIFQYYREEENGRGNFPPRFSGLQFPNYSSELNVNALELDDSALYLCASSFGAGQGIGDTQYFGPGTRLTVL.

The CDR3 is CASSSGQGERNIQYF. DNA for the CDR3: TGTGCCAGCAGTTCAGGACAGGGAGAGAGGAACATTCAGTACTTC. The rearrangement links TRBV28 to TRBJ2-4, with 8 nucleotides matching TRBD1. Germline V CDR1 and CDR2: MDHEN, SYDVKM. The V and J ends lost 4 bases and 7 bases, in that order; junction bases with no gene match: 9. The CDR3 spans 15 residues.

The chain recombines TRBV5-1 with TRBJ2-1, with D uncertain. Germline V gene sequence: CDR1 SGHRS, CDR2 YFSETQ. With 0 bases removed from V and 0 bases from J, the gap between germline ends came to 10 bases. The CDR3 sequence is 16 residues long. DNA for the CDR3: TGCGCCAGCAGCTTGGTGGCGACAAGCTCCTACAATGAGCAGTTCTTC. It codes for CASSLVATSSYNEQFF.

The rearrangement links TRBV5-4 to TRBJ2-7; weak D call: TRBD1 (6 bases). V lost 4 bases and J 0 bases, leaving 17 bases between the germline ends. Germline CDR1 and CDR2: SGHNT and YYREEE (reference sequence). The CDR3 runs to 16 residues. This CDR3 is CASSPGQSGNSYEQYF. Here the CDR3 DNA reads TGTGCCAGCAGCCCCGGACAGAGCGGAAACTCCTACGAGCAGTACTTC.

The chain is built from TRBV28 and TRBJ2-7; TRBD2 is a possible D gene (6 bases). Looked up from germline, CDR1 is MDHEN and CDR2 is SYDVKM. Trimming took 4 bases from V and 7 from J, leaving 17 bases between them. The CDR3 is 14 amino acids. CDR3 nucleotide sequence: TGTGCCAGCAGTTCGCCGGGACTGAGTCGAGAGCAGTACTTC. Translating it yields CASSSPGLSREQYF.

The CDR3 coding sequence is TGCAGCGTCGAGGGACAAGCTAGCACAGATACGCAGTATTTT. Translation gives CSVEGQASTDTQYF. V usage is TRBV29-1 and J usage is TRBJ2-3, with a tentative D call TRBD1 (6 bases). The ends were cut back, 6 bases at V and 0 bases at J, with 13 bases in the middle. Germline lookup yields CDR1 SQVTM and CDR2 ANQGSEA. This CDR3 has 14 residues.

CDR3 nucleotides: TGTGCCAGCAGCCAAAGTGTTCATGGCTACACCTTC. Protein: CASSQSVHGYTF. V gene TRBV7-3 combines with J gene TRBJ1-2; D call uncertain. Germline V lookup: CDR1 SGHTA, CDR2 FQGTGA. The CDR3 runs 12 residues. The V end was cut by 5 bases, the J end by 6 bases, with 10 bases between.